A single sample is the source of the 20 T cell receptor beta chains below, sequenced in a study of spatial heterogeneity in lung cancer (dated by TCRdb to the late 2010s). The label giving this sample's time point can be read as: sample taken at primary tumor resection. For TCR sequencing, whole RNA was extracted from tumor and nontumor lung tissue, or from cryopreserved PBMC samples, and no cell sorting was done. Receptor amplification or capture employed 5' RACE. The sequencer was a NextSeq 500. The public sequencing data were trimmed at Q25 with fastp and processed into clonotypes with MiXCR by TCRdb, which kept only in-frame beta chains. Identical CDR3 protein sequences are pooled into one entry, listed with their most common genes and DNA. In all, the sample holds 49,000 or so distinct CDR3 sequences, and 10% to 15% of those were seen once. The ten largest clones represent approximately 38% of the sample.

Here the sequenced sample was PBMCs, taken at surgery. All receptors derive from a female donor with early-stage non-small cell lung cancer.

This clonotype was picked up a small number of times. This chain connects TRBV9 to TRBJ2-2; TRBD1 agrees at 7 bases. The J segment lost 0 bases and the V segment lost 5 bases, leaving 4 bases of the junction unmatched. The germline gives CDR1 SGDLS, CDR2 YYNGEE. This CDR3 spans 15 amino acids. The CDR3, as DNA: TGTGCCAGCAGAGAGGGGACAGCGAACACCGGGGAGCTGTTTTTT. Translation gives CASREGTANTGELFF.

This chain uses TRBV19 with TRBJ1-5; D might be TRBD1 (5 bases). The V gene lost 1 base and the J gene lost 0 bases, with 7 bases spanning the gap. CDR3 size: 15 residues. CDR1 and CDR2 (germline): LNHDA, SQIVND (reference sequence). Here the CDR3 reads CASSIVGDSNQPQHF. CDR3 nucleotide sequence: TGTGCCAGTAGTATAGTAGGGGATAGCAATCAGCCCCAGCATTTT.

This clonotype came up a few times. This sequence joins TRBV7-8 and TRBJ2-3, with 10 bases aligning to TRBD1. Germline CDR1 is SGHVS and CDR2 is FQNEAQ. The CDR3 has 15 residues. Germline trimming cut 5 bases from V and 4 bases from J; bases unmatched to any gene: 6. CDR3 loop: CASSPWTGGPDTQYF. CDR3 bases: TGTGCCAGCAGCCCGTGGACAGGGGGACCAGATACGCAGTATTTT. Together with reference TRBV7-8 and TRBJ2-3, the CDR3 gives the full variable domain: GAGVSQSPRYKVAKRGQDVALRCDPISGHVSLFWYQQALGQGPEFLTYFQNEAQLDKSGLPSDRFFAERPEGSVSTLKIQRTQQEDSAVYLCASSPWTGGPDTQYFGPGTRLTVL.

This clonotype was seen more than once but under ten times. This chain links TRBV3-1 with TRBJ2-3; D possibly uses TRBD1 or TRBD2 (7 bases each). V lost 9 bases to trimming and J lost 2 bases, with 15 bases between them. CDR3 length: 14 amino acids. CDR1 LGHDT and CDR2 YNNKEL come from the germline V gene (reference sequence). The CDR3 coding sequence is TGTGCCAGTGGGAGGGACAGATACACAGATACGCAGTATTTT. Translating gives CASGRDRYTDTQYF.

This clonotype was detected many times. The rearrangement links TRBV7-7 to TRBJ2-3; 9 positions match TRBD2. V shed 2 bases and J 5 bases; nucleotides not matched to a gene: 5. CDR3 length: 15 residues. The germline V gene encodes CDR1 SSHAT and CDR2 FNYEAQ (reference sequence). The CDR3 protein is CASSLYAGGQDTQYF. The CDR3 DNA sequence: TGTGCCAGCAGCTTATACGCGGGGGGGCAAGATACGCAGTATTTT.

The chain is built from TRBV28 and TRBJ2-2, with 8 bases matching TRBD1. Germline V gives CDR1 MDHEN, CDR2 SYDVKM. V was clipped by 6 bases and J by 2 bases; unmatched bases: 8. This CDR3 has 16 residues. The CDR3 here is CASRTRDRINTGELFF. The CDR3 DNA sequence: TGTGCCAGCAGAACACGGGACAGGATTAACACCGGGGAGCTGTTTTTT. The full variable domain, in which reference TRBV28 and TRBJ2-2 provide the parts outside the CDR3, is DVKVTQSSRYLVKRTGEKVFLECVQDMDHENMFWYRQDPGLGLRLIYFSYDVKMKEKGDIPEGYSVSREKKERFSLILESASTNQTSMYLCASRTRDRINTGELFFGEGSRLTVL.

This clonotype was recorded many times. The V and J genes are TRBV2 and TRBJ1-1; D gene uncertain. V was cut by 4 bases and J by 4 bases, with 4 bases left in between. Germline V gene data show CDR1 as SNHLY and CDR2 as FYNNEI. The CDR3 length is 11 residues. For the CDR3, the DNA is TGTGCCAGCAGTGGCGGCACTGAAGCTTTCTTT. Translation: CASSGGTEAFF.

The chain employs TRBV28 and TRBJ1-2, with 7 bases identical to TRBD1. The CDR3 has 13 amino acids. The V gene's germline CDR1 is MDHEN and CDR2 SYDVKM. V gave up 9 bases and J gave up 5 bases; unmatched junction bases: 9. The CDR3 here is CASYPGGNYGYTF. The CDR3, as DNA: TGTGCCAGTTATCCAGGGGGTAATTATGGCTACACCTTC.

This clonotype has a count of ten or more. The chain couples TRBV7-9 to TRBJ1-2, with D possibly matching TRBD1 (6 bases). This CDR3 is built from 13 residues. Germline-derived CDR1 and CDR2 are SEHNR and FQNEAQ (reference sequence). The ends were cut back, 5 bases at V and 1 base at J, with 8 bases in the middle. The CDR3 loop reads CASSADSNYGYTF. Here the CDR3 DNA reads TGTGCCAGCAGCGCGGACAGTAACTATGGCTACACCTTC.

This chain connects TRBV19 to TRBJ1-5, with TRBD1 matching 10 bases. J lost 0 bases, V lost 7 bases, and 6 bases had no gene match. In germline, CDR1 is LNHDA, CDR2 SQIVND (reference sequence). The CDR3 sequence is 16 residues long. The chain's CDR3 is CASNWGTGASNQPQHF. DNA of the CDR3: TGTGCCAGTAATTGGGGGACAGGGGCTAGCAATCAGCCCCAGCATTTT.

This clonotype was detected many times. The genes are TRBV6-1 and TRBJ1-5; D uncertain. Germline values: CDR1 MNHNS, CDR2 SASEGT. This CDR3 region has 17 residues. Trimming cost V 2 bases and J 0 bases, with 14 bases left between them. The CDR3, as DNA: TGTGCCAGCAGTGAACCCACCTTATTTGGTAGCAATCAGCCCCAGCATTTT. Its protein product is CASSEPTLFGSNQPQHF.

This clonotype was seen a few times. The CDR3 is CASRGRGELFF. In nucleotides, the CDR3 is TGTGCCAGCAGAGGTCGCGGGGAGCTGTTTTTT. The rearrangement links TRBV7-9 to TRBJ2-2; D is unresolved. CDR3 length equals 11 residues. Trimming removed 6 bases from V and 7 bases from J, with 6 bases in between. The germline V gene has CDR1 SEHNR and CDR2 FQNEAQ (reference sequence).

This clonotype appeared many times. The V gene is TRBV5-1, the J gene TRBJ2-2, with D uncertain. Trimming took off 0 bases at V and 4 bases at J, with 4 bases between the two ends. This CDR3 comprises 13 residues. Germline V gene sequence: CDR1 SGHRS, CDR2 YFSETQ. This CDR3 reads CASSLGGTGELFF. The CDR3 DNA is TGCGCCAGCAGCTTGGGGGGCACCGGGGAGCTGTTTTTT. Using reference TRBV5-1 and TRBJ2-2 for the parts outside the CDR3, the full variable domain is KAGVTQTPRYLIKTRGQQVTLSCSPISGHRSVSWYQQTPGQGLQFLFEYFSETQRNKGNFPGRFSGRQFSNSRSEMNVSTLELGDSALYLCASSLGGTGELFFGEGSRLTVL.

This clonotype was counted a few times. CDR3 DNA: TGCAGTCAAACCGGGACTAGCGGGGGGGATACGCAGTATTTT. The encoded protein is CSQTGTSGGDTQYF. This chain joins TRBV20-1 and TRBJ2-3; TRBD2 aligns across 15 bases. The CDR3 spans 14 residues. The trim removed 8 bases at V and 6 bases at J, leaving 6 bases unmatched. Germline loops: CDR1 DFQATT, CDR2 SNEGSKA (reference sequence).

The genes are TRBV7-2 and TRBJ2-3; D is perhaps TRBD2 (5 bases). Germline CDR1 and CDR2: SGHTA and FQGNSA. The CDR3 covers 15 residues. The V gene lost 5 bases and the J gene lost 1 base, with 13 bases spanning the gap. The CDR3 sequence: CASSAQLVGTDTQYF. DNA of the CDR3: TGTGCCAGCAGCGCCCAACTAGTGGGCACAGATACGCAGTATTTT.

This clonotype has a count of ten or more. In DNA, the CDR3 is TGTGCCAGCAGCCCCTTCCCTAGATCGGCCACGCAGTATTTT. Residues: CASSPFPRSATQYF. The chain joins TRBV7-2 to TRBJ2-3, with D unclear. V dropped 5 bases and J dropped 9 bases, with 18 bases sitting between them. Per germline, CDR1 SGHTA and CDR2 FQGNSA. The CDR3 is made up of 14 amino acids. The full variable domain, completed using reference TRBV7-2 and TRBJ2-3, is GAGVSQSPSNKVTEKGKDVELRCDPISGHTALYWYRQSLGQGLEFLIYFQGNSAPDKSGLPSDRFSAERTGGSVSTLTIQRTQQEDSAVYLCASSPFPRSATQYFGPGTRLTVL.

The table lists this clonotype with many counts. V usage is TRBV5-4 and J usage is TRBJ2-6, with 7 positions matching TRBD1. Germline CDR1 SGHNT, CDR2 YYREEE (reference sequence). This CDR3 contains 17 residues. The junction had 11 bases not matched to a gene; V was cut back by 4 bases and J by 4 bases. The CDR3 here is CASSNEQGKAGANVLTF. The CDR3 DNA is TGTGCCAGCAGCAATGAACAGGGGAAGGCAGGGGCCAACGTCCTGACTTTC.

In this sample, this clonotype turned up a few times. The rearrangement joins TRBV5-1 to TRBJ2-7; 9 positions agree with TRBD1. CDR3 length: 16 residues. Germline V gene sequence: CDR1 SGHRS, CDR2 YFSETQ. V lost 4 bases to trimming and J lost 6 bases; unmatched junction nucleotides: 14. The CDR3 sequence is CASSVMGQGGFSEQYF. The CDR3 coding sequence is TGCGCCAGCAGCGTGATGGGACAGGGAGGATTCAGCGAGCAGTACTTC.

The genes are TRBV5-1 and TRBJ2-3; 7 bases map to TRBD1. CDR1 is SGHRS, CDR2 YFSETQ, per germline. This CDR3 spans 16 amino acids. V lost 0 bases and J lost 1; bases outside the gene matches: 5. In DNA, the CDR3 is TGCGCCAGCAGCTTGGGAGTGACAGGGCGCACAGATACGCAGTATTTT. Protein product: CASSLGVTGRTDTQYF.

In DNA, the CDR3 is TGTGCCAGCAGCTTATTTTTCACGGAGACCCAGTACTTC. Protein sequence: CASSLFFTETQYF. V gene TRBV11-2 combines with J gene TRBJ2-5; D is unclear. Trimming stripped 2 bases from V and 5 bases from J, with 9 bases between. The CDR3 is made up of 13 amino acids. Per the germline V gene, CDR1 is SGHAT and CDR2 is FQNNGV.